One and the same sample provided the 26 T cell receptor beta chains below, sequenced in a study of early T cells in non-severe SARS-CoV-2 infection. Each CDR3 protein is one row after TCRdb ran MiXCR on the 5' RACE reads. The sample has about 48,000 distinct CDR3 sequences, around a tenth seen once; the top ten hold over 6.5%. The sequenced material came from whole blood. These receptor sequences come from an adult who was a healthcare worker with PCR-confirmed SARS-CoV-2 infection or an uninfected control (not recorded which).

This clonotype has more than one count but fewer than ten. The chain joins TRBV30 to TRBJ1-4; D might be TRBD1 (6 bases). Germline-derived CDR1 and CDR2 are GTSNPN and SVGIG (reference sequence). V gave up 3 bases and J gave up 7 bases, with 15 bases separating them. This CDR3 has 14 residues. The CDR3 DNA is TGTGCCTGGAGACAAACAGGGTCCGGTGAAAAACTGTTTTTT. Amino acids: CAWRQTGSGEKLFF.

The CDR3 nucleotides are TGCGCCAGCAGCACCTCACAGGGGCGCGGGATCATTCAGTACTTC. It specifies CASSTSQGRGIIQYF. This chain links TRBV4-1 with TRBJ2-4, with a tentative D call TRBD1 (7 bases). V dropped 5 bases and J dropped 9 bases, with 20 bases sitting between them. The germline gives CDR1 MGHRA, CDR2 YSYEKL. The CDR3 is made up of 15 amino acids.

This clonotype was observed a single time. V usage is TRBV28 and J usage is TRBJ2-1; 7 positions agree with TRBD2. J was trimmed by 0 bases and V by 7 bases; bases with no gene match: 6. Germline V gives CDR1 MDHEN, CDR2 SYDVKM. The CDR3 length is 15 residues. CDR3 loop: CASTLAVYSYNEQFF. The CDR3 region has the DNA TGTGCCAGCACCCTAGCGGTGTACTCCTACAATGAGCAGTTCTTC.

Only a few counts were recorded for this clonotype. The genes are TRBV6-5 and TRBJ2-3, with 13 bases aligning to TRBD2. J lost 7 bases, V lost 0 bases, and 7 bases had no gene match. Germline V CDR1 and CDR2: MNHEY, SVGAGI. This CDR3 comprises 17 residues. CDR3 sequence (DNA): TGTGCCAGCAGTTACTCCTGGACTAGCGGGAGTGGGCATACGCAGTATTTT. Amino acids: CASSYSWTSGSGHTQYF.

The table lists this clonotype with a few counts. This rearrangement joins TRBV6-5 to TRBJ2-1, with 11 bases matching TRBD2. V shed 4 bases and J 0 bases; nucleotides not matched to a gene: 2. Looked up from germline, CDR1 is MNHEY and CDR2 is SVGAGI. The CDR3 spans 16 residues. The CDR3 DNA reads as TGTGCCAGCAGTTCTAGCGGGAGGAGCTCCTACAATGAGCAGTTCTTC. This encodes CASSSSGRSSYNEQFF.

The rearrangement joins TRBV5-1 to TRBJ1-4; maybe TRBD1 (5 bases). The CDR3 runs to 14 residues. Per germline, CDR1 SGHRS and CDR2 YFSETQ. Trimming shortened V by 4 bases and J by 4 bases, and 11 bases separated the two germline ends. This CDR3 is CASSRTDSNEKLFF. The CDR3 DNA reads TGCGCCAGCAGCCGTACCGACAGTAATGAAAAACTGTTTTTT.

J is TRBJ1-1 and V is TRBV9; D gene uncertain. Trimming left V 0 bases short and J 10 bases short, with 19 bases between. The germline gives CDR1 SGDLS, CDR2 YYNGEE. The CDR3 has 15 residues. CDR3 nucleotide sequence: TGTGCCAGCAGCGTAGTGCCGGGCACTCCACCGGGAGCTTTCTTT. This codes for CASSVVPGTPPGAFF. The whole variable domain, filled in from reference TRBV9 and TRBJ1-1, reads DSGVTQTPKHLITATGQRVTLRCSPRSGDLSVYWYQQSLDQGLQFLIQYYNGEERAKGNILERFSAQQFPDLHSELNLSSLELGDSALYFCASSVVPGTPPGAFFGQGTRLTVV.

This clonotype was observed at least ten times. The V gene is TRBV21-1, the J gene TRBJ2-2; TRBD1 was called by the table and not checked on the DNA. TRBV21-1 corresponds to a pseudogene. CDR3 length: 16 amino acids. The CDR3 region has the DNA TGTGCCAGCAGCAGATGGACAGGGCCGGTGTTTGGGGAGCTGTTTTTT. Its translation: CASSRWTGPVFGELFF.

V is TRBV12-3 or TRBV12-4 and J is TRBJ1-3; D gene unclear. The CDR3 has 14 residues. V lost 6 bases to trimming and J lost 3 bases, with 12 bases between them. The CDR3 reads CASRPTGYGNTIYF. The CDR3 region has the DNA TGTGCCAGCAGGCCTACGGGGTATGGAAACACCATATATTTT.

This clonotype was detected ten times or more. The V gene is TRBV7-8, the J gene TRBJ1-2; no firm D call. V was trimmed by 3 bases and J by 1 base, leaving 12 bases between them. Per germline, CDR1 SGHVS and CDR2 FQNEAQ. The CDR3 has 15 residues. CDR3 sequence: CASSFSLAVNYGYTF. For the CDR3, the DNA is TGTGCCAGCAGCTTCTCCTTGGCGGTTAACTATGGCTACACCTTC.

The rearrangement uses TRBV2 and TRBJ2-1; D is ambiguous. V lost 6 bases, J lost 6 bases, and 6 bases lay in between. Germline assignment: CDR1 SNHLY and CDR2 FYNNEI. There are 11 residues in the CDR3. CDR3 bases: TGTGCCAGCAGCTGGAGCAATGAGCAGTTCTTC. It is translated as CASSWSNEQFF.

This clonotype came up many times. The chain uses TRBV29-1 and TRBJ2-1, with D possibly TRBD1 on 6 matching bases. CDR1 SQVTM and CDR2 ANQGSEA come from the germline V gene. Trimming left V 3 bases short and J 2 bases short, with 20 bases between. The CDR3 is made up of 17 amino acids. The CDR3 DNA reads TGCAGCGTTGAGGGAGACGAGAGCAGGGGAACCTACAATGAGCAGTTCTTC. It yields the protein CSVEGDESRGTYNEQFF.

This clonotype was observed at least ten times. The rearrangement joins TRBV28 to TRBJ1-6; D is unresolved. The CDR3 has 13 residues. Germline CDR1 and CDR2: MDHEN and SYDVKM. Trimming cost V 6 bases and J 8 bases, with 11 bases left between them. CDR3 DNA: TGTGCCAGCAGCCCCTTGTGGCATTCACCCCTCCACTTT. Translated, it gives CASSPLWHSPLHF.

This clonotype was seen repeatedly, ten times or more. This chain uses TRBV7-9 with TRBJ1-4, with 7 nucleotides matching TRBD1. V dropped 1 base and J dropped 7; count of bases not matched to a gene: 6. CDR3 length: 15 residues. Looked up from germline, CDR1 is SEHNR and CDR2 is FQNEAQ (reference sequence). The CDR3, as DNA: TGTGCCAGCAGCTTAGACTGGGCAGGGGGTGAAAAACTGTTTTTT. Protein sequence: CASSLDWAGGEKLFF.

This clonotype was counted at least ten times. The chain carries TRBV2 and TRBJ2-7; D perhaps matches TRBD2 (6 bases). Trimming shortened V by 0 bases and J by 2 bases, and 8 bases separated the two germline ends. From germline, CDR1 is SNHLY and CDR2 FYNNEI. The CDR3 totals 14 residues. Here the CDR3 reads CASSEAPGAYEQYF. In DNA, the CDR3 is TGTGCCAGCAGTGAAGCACCGGGAGCCTACGAGCAGTACTTC.

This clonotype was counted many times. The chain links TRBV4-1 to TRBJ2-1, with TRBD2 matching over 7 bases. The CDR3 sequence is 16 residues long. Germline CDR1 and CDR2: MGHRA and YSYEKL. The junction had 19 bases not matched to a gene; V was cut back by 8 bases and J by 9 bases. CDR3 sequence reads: CASGALARETGGEQFF. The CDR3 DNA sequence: TGCGCCAGCGGTGCCCTCGCGCGGGAGACCGGAGGTGAGCAGTTCTTC.

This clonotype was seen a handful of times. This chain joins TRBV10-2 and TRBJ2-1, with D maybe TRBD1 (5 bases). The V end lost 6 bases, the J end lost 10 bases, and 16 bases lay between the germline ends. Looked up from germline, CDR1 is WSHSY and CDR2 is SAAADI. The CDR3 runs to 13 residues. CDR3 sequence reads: CASRDTSDGEQFF. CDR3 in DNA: TGCGCCAGCAGGGACACCTCGGACGGAGAGCAGTTCTTC.

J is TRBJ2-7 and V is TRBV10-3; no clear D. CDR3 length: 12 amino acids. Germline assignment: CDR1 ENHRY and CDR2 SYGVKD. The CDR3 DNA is TGTTCGGCGGCGGAGAAAACCTACGAGCAGTACTTC. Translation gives CSAAEKTYEQYF.

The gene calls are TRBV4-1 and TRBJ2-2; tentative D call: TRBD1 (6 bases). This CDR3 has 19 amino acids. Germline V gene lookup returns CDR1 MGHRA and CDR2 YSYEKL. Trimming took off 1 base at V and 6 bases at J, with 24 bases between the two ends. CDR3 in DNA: TGCGCCAGCAGCCAAGTCTTTGCAGGGGCGACAATATCGGCCGGGGAGCTGTTTTTT. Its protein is CASSQVFAGATISAGELFF.

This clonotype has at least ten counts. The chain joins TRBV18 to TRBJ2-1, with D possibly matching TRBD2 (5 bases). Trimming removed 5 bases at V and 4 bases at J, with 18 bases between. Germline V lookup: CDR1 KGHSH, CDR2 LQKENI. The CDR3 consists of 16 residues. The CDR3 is CASSISWGAGYNEQFF. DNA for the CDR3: TGTGCCAGCTCAATTTCCTGGGGAGCTGGTTACAATGAGCAGTTCTTC.

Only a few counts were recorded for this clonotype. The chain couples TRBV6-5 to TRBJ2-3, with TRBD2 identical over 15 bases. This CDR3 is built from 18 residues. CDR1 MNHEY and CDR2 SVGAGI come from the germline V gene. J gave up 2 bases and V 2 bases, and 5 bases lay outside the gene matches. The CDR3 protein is CASSYPGTSGRHTDTQYF. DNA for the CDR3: TGTGCCAGCAGTTACCCCGGGACTAGCGGGAGGCACACAGATACGCAGTATTTT.

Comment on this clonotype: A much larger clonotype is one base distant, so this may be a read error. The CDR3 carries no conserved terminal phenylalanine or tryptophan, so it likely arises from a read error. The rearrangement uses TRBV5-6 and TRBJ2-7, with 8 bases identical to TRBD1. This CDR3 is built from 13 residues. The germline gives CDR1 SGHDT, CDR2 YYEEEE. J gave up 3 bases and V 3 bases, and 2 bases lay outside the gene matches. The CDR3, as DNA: TGTGCCAGCAGCTCGGACAGGGTCTACGAGCAGTACTAC. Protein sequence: CASSSDRVYEQYY.

The CDR3 reads CASSRPADGYTF. The CDR3 DNA reads TGTGCCAGCAGCCGTCCCGCAGATGGCTACACCTTC. This chain uses TRBV7-9 with TRBJ1-2; no definite D call. The V end was cut by 5 bases, the J end by 6 bases, with 10 bases between. The CDR3 sequence is 12 residues long. Germline assignment: CDR1 SEHNR and CDR2 FQNEAQ (reference sequence).

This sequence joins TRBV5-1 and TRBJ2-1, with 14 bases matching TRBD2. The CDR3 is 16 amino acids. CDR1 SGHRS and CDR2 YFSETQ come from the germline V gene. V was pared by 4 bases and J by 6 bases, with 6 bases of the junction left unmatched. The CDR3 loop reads CASSPGTSGSSNEQFF. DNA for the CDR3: TGCGCCAGCAGCCCGGGGACTAGCGGGAGTAGCAATGAGCAGTTCTTC.

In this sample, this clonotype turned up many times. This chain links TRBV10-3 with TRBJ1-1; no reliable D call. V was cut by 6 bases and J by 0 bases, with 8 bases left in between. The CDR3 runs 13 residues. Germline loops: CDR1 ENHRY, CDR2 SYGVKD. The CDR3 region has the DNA TGTGCCATCAGCCGGGCCATGAACACTGAAGCTTTCTTT. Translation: CAISRAMNTEAFF.

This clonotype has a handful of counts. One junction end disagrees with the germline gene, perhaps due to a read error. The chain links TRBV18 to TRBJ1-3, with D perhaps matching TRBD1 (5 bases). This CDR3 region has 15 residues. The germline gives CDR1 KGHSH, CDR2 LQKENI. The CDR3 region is CASSPPPGTGNTRYF. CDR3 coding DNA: TGTGCCAGCTCACCACCGCCGGGGACTGGAAACACCAGATATTTT.